A single T cell receptor (beta chain) is shown here with its context. The antigen is undetermined. V lost 4 bases to trimming and J lost 7 bases, with 19 bases between them. Per germline, CDR1 LGHNA and CDR2 YSLEER. The CDR3 runs 16 residues. Generated by immunoSEQ multiplex PCR, the TCRdb table keeps only in-frame clones and is missing some. The data hold over 90,000 clones, with around 86% observed a single time. The sample is drawn from a study of T cell responses to AZD1222 COVID-19 vaccine. Study results and caveats: Donors were chiefly white British, with a greater number of females, and clonal diversity was perhaps underestimated. In the spike-specific TCR repertoire, nearly half reportedly target unmutated variant regions. Spike-specific TCR breadth and depth grew following two AZD1222 doses. The span of vaccine-associated CD4 TCRs extended across spike, with dominance at 160-218 and 743-854.

This receptor was obtained from an adult in good health. The source was peripheral blood, collected on day 0 of AZD1222 vaccination. This chain connects TRBV4-3 to TRBJ1-4, with D tentatively TRBD1 (5 bases). This CDR3 reads CASSLFPSGGGEKLFF. The DNA of the CDR3 is TGCGCCAGCAGCCTATTCCCCTCGGGGGGGGGTGAAAAACTGTTTTTT.